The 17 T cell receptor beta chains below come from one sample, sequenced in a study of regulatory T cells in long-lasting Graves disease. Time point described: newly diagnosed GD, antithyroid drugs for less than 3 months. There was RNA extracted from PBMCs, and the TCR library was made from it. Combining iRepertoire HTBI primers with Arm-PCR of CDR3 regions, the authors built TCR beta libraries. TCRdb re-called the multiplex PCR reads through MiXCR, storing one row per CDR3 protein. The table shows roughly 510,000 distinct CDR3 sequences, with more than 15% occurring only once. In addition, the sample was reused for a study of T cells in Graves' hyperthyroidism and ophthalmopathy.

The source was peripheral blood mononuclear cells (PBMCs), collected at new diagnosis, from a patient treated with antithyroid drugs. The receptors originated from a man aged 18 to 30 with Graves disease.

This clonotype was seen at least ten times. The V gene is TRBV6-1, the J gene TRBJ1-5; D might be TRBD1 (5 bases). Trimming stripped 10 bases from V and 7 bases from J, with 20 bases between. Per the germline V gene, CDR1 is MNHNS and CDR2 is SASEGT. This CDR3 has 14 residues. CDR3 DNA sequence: TGTGCCACCGTCGGGGGAGGGATGGGACAGCCCCAGCATTTT. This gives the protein CATVGGGMGQPQHF.

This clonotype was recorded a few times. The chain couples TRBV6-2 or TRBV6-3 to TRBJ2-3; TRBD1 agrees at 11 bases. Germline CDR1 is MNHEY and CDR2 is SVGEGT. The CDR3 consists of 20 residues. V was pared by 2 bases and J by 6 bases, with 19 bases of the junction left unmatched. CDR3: CASSYRDRGSESVWGDTQYF. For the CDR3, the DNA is TGTGCCAGCAGTTACCGGGACAGGGGGTCCGAATCGGTTTGGGGGGATACGCAGTATTTT.

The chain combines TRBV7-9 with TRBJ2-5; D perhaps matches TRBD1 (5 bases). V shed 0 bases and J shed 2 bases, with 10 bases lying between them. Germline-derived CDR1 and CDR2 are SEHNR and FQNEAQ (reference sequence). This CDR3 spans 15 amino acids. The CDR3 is CASSLAQGQQETQYF. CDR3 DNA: TGTGCCAGCAGCTTAGCTCAGGGTCAGCAAGAGACCCAGTACTTC.

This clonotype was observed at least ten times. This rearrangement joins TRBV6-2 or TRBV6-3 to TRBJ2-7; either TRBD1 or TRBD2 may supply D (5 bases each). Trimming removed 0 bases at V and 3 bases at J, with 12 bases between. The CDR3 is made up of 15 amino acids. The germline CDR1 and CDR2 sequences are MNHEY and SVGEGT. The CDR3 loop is CASSYSRGRDYEQYF. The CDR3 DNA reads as TGTGCCAGCAGTTACTCGAGGGGCAGGGACTACGAGCAGTACTTC.

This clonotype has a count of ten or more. The CDR3 reads CSARGGERHTQYF. Here the CDR3 DNA reads TGCAGTGCTAGAGGGGGAGAGAGGCATACGCAGTATTTT. This sequence joins TRBV20-1 and TRBJ2-3, with a weak D call TRBD2 (5 bases). The CDR3 has 13 residues. From germline, CDR1 is DFQATT and CDR2 SNEGSKA (reference sequence). V lost 1 base and J lost 7, with 12 bases in between.

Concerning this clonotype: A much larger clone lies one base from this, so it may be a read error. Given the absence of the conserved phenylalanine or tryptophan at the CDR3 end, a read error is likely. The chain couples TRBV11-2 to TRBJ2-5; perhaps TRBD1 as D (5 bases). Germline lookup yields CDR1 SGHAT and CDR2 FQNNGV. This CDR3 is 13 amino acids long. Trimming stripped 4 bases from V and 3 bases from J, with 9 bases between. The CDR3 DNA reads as TGTGCCAGCAGCTCCGACAGTGAAGAGACCCAGTACCTC. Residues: CASSSDSEETQYL.

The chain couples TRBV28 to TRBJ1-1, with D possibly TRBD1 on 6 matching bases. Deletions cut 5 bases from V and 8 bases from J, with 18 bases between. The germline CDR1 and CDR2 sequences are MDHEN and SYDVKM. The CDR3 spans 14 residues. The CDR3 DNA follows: TGTGCCAGCAGTCTCCCTAGTTACACAGGGGAAGCTTTCTTT. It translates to CASSLPSYTGEAFF.

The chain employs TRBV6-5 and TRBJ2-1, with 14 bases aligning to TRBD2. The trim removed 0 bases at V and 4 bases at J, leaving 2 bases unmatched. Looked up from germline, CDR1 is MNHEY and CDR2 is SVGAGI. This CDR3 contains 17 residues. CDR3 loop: CASSYSGLAGVYNEQFF. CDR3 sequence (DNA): TGTGCCAGCAGTTACTCGGGACTAGCGGGAGTGTACAATGAGCAGTTCTTC.

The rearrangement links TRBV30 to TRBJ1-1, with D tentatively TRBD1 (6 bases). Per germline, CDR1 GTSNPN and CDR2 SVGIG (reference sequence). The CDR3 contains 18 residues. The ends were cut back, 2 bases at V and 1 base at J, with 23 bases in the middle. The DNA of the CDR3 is TGTGCCTGGAGTAGACTAAAGGGGGGGCCCGACCGGAACACTGAAGCTTTCTTT. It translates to CAWSRLKGGPDRNTEAFF.

This chain's CDR3 is CSARDYGQSDTEAFF. The CDR3 region has the DNA TGCAGTGCTAGAGATTATGGACAGTCGGACACTGAAGCTTTCTTT. This chain connects TRBV20-1 to TRBJ1-1; TRBD1 is a possible D gene (6 bases). The CDR3 runs to 15 residues. The germline V gene encodes CDR1 DFQATT and CDR2 SNEGSKA (reference sequence). With 0 bases removed from V and 3 bases from J, the gap between germline ends came to 14 bases.

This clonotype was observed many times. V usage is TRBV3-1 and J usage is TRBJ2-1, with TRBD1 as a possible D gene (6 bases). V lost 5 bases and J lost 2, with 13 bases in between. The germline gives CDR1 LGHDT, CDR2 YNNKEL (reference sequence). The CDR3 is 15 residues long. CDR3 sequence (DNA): TGTGCCAGCAGCTCCGGGACACCAGCCTACAATGAGCAGTTCTTC. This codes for CASSSGTPAYNEQFF.

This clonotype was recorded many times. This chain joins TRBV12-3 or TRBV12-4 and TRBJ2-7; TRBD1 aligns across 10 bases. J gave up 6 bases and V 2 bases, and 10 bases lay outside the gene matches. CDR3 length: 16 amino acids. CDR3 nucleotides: TGTGCCAGCAGTTTAAACCCCGGGACAGGGGAAATCGAGCAGTACTTC. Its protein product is CASSLNPGTGEIEQYF.

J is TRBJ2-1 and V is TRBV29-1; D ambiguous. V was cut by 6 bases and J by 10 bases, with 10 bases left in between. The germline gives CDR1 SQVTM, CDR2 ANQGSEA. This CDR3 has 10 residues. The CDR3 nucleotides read TGCAGCGTCTCCGAGAGGGAGCAGTTCTTC. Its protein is CSVSEREQFF.

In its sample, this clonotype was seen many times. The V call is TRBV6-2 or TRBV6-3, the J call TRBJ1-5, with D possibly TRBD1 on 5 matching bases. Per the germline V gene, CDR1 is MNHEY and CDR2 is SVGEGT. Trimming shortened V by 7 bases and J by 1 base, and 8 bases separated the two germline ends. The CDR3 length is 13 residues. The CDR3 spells CASTDTSNQPQHF. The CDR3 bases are TGTGCCAGCACGGACACGAGCAATCAGCCCCAGCATTTT.

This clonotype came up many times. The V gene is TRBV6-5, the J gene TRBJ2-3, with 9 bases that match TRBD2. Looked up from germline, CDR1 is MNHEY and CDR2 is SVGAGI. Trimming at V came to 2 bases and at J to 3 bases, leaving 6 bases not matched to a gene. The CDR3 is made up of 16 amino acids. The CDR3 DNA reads TGTGCCAGCAGTTACACCATCCTAGCGGGAACAGATACGCAGTATTTT. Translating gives CASSYTILAGTDTQYF.

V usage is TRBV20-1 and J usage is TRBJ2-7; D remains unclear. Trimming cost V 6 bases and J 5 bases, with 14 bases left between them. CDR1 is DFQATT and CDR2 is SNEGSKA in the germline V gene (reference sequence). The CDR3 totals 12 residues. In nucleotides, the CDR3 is TGCAGTGCCCATTCCCGAGGAGACGAGCAGTACTTC. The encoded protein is CSAHSRGDEQYF.

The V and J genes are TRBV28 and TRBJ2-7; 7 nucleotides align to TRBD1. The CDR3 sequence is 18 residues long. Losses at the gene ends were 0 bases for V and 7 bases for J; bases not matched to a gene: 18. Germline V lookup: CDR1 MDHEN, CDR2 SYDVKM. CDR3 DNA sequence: TGTGCCAGCAGTTTATGGGCAGAAAAGACAGGGCTTTCAAGGGAGCAGTACTTC. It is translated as CASSLWAEKTGLSREQYF.